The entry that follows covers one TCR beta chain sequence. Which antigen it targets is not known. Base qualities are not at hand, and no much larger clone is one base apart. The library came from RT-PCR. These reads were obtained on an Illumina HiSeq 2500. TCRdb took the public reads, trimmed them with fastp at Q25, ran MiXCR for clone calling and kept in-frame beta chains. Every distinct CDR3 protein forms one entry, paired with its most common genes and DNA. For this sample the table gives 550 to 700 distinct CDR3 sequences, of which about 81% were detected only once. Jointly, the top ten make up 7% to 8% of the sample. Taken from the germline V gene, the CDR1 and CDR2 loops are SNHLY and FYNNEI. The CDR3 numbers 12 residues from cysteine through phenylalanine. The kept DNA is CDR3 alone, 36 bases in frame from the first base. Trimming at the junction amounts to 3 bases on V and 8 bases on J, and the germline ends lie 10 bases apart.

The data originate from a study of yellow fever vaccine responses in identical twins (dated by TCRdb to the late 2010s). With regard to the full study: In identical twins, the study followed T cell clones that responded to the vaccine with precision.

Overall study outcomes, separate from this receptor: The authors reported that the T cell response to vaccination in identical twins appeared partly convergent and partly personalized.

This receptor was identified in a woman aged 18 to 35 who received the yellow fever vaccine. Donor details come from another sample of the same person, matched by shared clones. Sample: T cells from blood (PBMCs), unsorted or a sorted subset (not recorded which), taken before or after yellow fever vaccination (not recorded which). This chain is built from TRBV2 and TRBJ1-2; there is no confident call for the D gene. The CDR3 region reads CASSDTDGGYTF. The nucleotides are TGTGCCAGCAGTGACACCGACGGGGGCTACACCTTC.